A single sample gave rise to the 30 T cell receptor beta chains below, sequenced in a study of T cell responses to AZD1222 COVID-19 vaccine. Profiling relied on immunoSEQ multiplex PCR, and the TCRdb table lists in-frame clones only, not all of them. The data contain about 100,000 clones, 70% to 90% of them singletons. Here the sequenced sample was peripheral blood, taken 28 days after the second AZD1222 dose. All receptors come from an adult who received the AZD1222 COVID-19 vaccine.

The chain employs TRBV7-9 and TRBJ2-7, with unresolved D. The V and J ends lost 4 bases and 2 bases respectively, with 9 bases between them. CDR3 length: 13 residues. Germline values: CDR1 SEHNR, CDR2 FQNEAQ (reference sequence). CDR3 residues: CASSSPRAYEQYF. The CDR3 coding sequence is TGTGCCAGCAGCTCCCCCCGGGCCTACGAGCAGTACTTC.

V usage is TRBV7-9 and J usage is TRBJ1-2; D is possibly TRBD1 (5 bases). Trimming removed 3 bases from V and 8 bases from J, with 13 bases in between. Germline assignment: CDR1 SEHNR and CDR2 FQNEAQ (reference sequence). This CDR3 has 13 amino acids. Here the CDR3 reads CASSFWGLRGYTF. The CDR3 DNA is TGTGCCAGCAGCTTTTGGGGCCTGCGCGGCTACACCTTC.

This sequence joins TRBV4-1 and TRBJ1-1; possibly TRBD1 for D (6 bases). CDR1 is MGHRA, CDR2 YSYEKL, per germline. V was pared by 0 bases and J by 1 base, with 18 bases between. This CDR3 has 18 residues. The CDR3 protein is CASSQDVTQGQQNTEAFF. CDR3 coding DNA: TGCGCCAGCAGCCAAGACGTAACCCAGGGGCAGCAGAACACTGAAGCTTTCTTT.

In its sample, this clone was seen once. CDR3 nucleotides: TGTGCCAGTAGTATAGTTGGACAGGCCTACGAGCAGTACTTC. Protein: CASSIVGQAYEQYF. The rearrangement links TRBV19 to TRBJ2-7; 7 bases align to TRBD1. The CDR3 extends over 14 amino acids. Germline values: CDR1 LNHDA, CDR2 SQIVND (reference sequence). V was clipped by 1 base and J by 2 bases; unmatched bases: 2.

For this clone: A junction end diverges from the germline sequence, so it may reflect a read error. The V call is TRBV6-4, the J call TRBJ2-2, with 8 nucleotides matching TRBD1. Per germline, CDR1 MRHNA and CDR2 SNTAGT. This CDR3 has 14 residues. CDR3 residues: CASSRQGNAGELFF. In DNA, the CDR3 is TGTGCCAGCAGCCGACAGGGGAACGCCGGGGAGCTGTTTTTT.

The chain links TRBV18 to TRBJ1-5; D is undetermined. V was shortened by 2 bases and J by 3 bases, with 11 bases between the two germline ends. Germline V CDR1 and CDR2: KGHSH, LQKENI. This CDR3 comprises 15 residues. The CDR3 region is CASSPNDGYNQPQHF. The CDR3 DNA reads as TGTGCCAGCTCACCAAATGACGGATACAATCAGCCCCAGCATTTT.

The chain couples TRBV11-2 to TRBJ2-7; TRBD2 might be the D (5 bases). The germline V and J ends were trimmed by 0 bases and 2 bases, with 14 bases remaining between them. The CDR3 consists of 16 residues. Germline-derived CDR1 and CDR2 are SGHAT and FQNNGV. This CDR3 is CASSLEFGLRAYEQYF. CDR3 nucleotides: TGTGCCAGCAGCTTAGAATTCGGACTCAGAGCCTACGAGCAGTACTTC. The full variable domain, completed using reference TRBV11-2 and TRBJ2-7, is EAGVAQSPRYKIIEKRQSVAFWCNPISGHATLYWYQQILGQGPKLLIQFQNNGVVDDSQLPKDRFSAERLKGVDSTLKIQPAKLEDSAVYLCASSLEFGLRAYEQYFGPGTRLTVT.

This chain uses TRBV2 with TRBJ2-4; D uncertain. The CDR3 sequence is 13 residues long. Trimming pared 3 bases from V and 7 bases from J, leaving 10 bases between. Germline CDR1 and CDR2: SNHLY and FYNNEI. CDR3 residues: CASSDVGRNIQYF. The CDR3 coding sequence is TGTGCCAGCAGTGATGTCGGGCGGAACATTCAGTACTTC.

The chain employs TRBV10-3 and TRBJ1-2, with 8 bases lining up with TRBD1. V was clipped by 2 bases and J by 0 bases; unmatched bases: 5. The length of the CDR3 is 16 residues. Germline V gives CDR1 ENHRY, CDR2 SYGVKD. The CDR3 loop is CAISEGPGGANYGYTF. The CDR3 bases are TGTGCCATCAGTGAGGGGCCAGGGGGCGCTAACTATGGCTACACCTTC.

This CDR3 is CASTSTGGVQPQHF. CDR3 DNA: TGTGCCAGCACCTCCACAGGGGGCGTTCAGCCCCAGCATTTT. The rearrangement joins TRBV6-5 to TRBJ1-5, with 9 bases aligning to TRBD1. Germline trimming cut 7 bases from V and 6 bases from J; bases unmatched to any gene: 7. The CDR3 loop spans 14 amino acids. The germline V gene encodes CDR1 MNHEY and CDR2 SVGAGI.

Only a few counts were recorded for this clone. V is TRBV7-9 and J is TRBJ1-2; D is possibly TRBD1 (6 bases). V shed 7 bases and J shed 1 base, with 16 bases lying between them. The germline CDR1 and CDR2 sequences are SEHNR and FQNEAQ (reference sequence). CDR3 length: 15 residues. CDR3 DNA sequence: TGTGCCAGCACCCAAGGGGGGGCGGGTAACTATGGCTACACCTTC. It is translated as CASTQGGAGNYGYTF.

The chain employs TRBV19 and TRBJ1-5; D is ambiguous. Germline values: CDR1 LNHDA, CDR2 SQIVND (reference sequence). CDR3 size: 14 residues. Trimming cost V 3 bases and J 4 bases, with 10 bases left between them. CDR3 loop: CASSILAGNQPQHF. The CDR3 DNA reads as TGTGCCAGTAGTATCTTGGCCGGGAATCAGCCCCAGCATTTT.

This rearrangement joins TRBV28 to TRBJ1-2; 7 positions agree with TRBD1. The V and J ends lost 4 bases and 2 bases, in that order; junction bases with no gene match: 1. Germline CDR1 is MDHEN and CDR2 is SYDVKM. This CDR3 has 13 amino acids. The CDR3 protein is CASSSTGNYGYTF. The CDR3 DNA reads as TGTGCCAGCAGTTCGACAGGGAACTATGGCTACACCTTC.

CDR3 DNA sequence: TGTGCCAGCAGTGATTCGGACAGGGGGCGAGGTGGAAACACCATATATTTT. Protein: CASSDSDRGRGGNTIYF. The chain links TRBV6-4 to TRBJ1-3; 11 nucleotides agree with TRBD1. CDR3 length: 17 residues. From germline, CDR1 is MRHNA and CDR2 SNTAGT. Trimming removed 3 bases from V and 3 bases from J; junction bases left unmatched: 7.

Comment on this clone: One junction end does not reproduce the germline sequence, and a read error may be involved. The V call is TRBV28, the J call TRBJ1-2, with a tentative D call TRBD1 (5 bases). This CDR3 is built from 14 residues. The V gene's germline CDR1 is MDHEN and CDR2 SYDVKM. The CDR3 DNA follows: TGTGCCAGCAGTTCAAGCCGGGAGACGAGGGGCTGCACCTTC. This sequence encodes CASSSSRETRGCTF.

V and J are TRBV9 and TRBJ1-4; TRBD1 aligns across 7 bases. The trim removed 0 bases at V and 1 base at J, leaving 3 bases unmatched. The CDR3 extends over 16 amino acids. Germline CDR1 and CDR2: SGDLS and YYNGEE. The CDR3 DNA is TGTGCCAGCAGCGTAGGCACAGGGGAAACTAATGAAAAACTGTTTTTT. This translates into CASSVGTGETNEKLFF. Filled out from reference TRBV9 and TRBJ1-4, the complete variable domain reads DSGVTQTPKHLITATGQRVTLRCSPRSGDLSVYWYQQSLDQGLQFLIQYYNGEERAKGNILERFSAQQFPDLHSELNLSSLELGDSALYFCASSVGTGETNEKLFFGSGTQLSVL.

The V gene is TRBV7-2, the J gene TRBJ2-3, with TRBD2 identical over 9 bases. V shed 5 bases, J shed 2 bases, and the junction held 5 bases outside the gene matches. CDR1 is SGHTA and CDR2 is FQGNSA in the germline V gene. CDR3 length equals 15 residues. CDR3 protein: CASSPRTSATDTQYF. CDR3 in DNA: TGTGCCAGCAGCCCAAGGACTAGCGCCACAGATACGCAGTATTTT.

The chain combines TRBV4-1 with TRBJ2-1; maybe TRBD1 (5 bases). CDR1 and CDR2 from the germline V gene are MGHRA and YSYEKL. The CDR3 contains 15 residues. Trimming removed 0 bases from V and 8 bases from J, with 14 bases in between. The CDR3 DNA follows: TGCGCCAGCAGCCAAGAGGAGACAGAGAGGTATGAGCAGTTCTTC. It codes for CASSQEETERYEQFF.

The chain recombines TRBV18 with TRBJ2-7; 8 nucleotides match TRBD1. Germline-derived CDR1 and CDR2 are KGHSH and LQKENI. Trimming removed 3 bases from V and 5 bases from J; junction bases left unmatched: 9. The length of the CDR3 is 15 residues. CDR3 sequence reads: CASSPSGTGFHEQYF. Here the CDR3 DNA reads TGTGCCAGCTCACCCTCCGGGACAGGTTTCCACGAGCAGTACTTC.

This chain uses TRBV6-5 with TRBJ1-5, with 7 bases lining up with TRBD1. This CDR3 contains 14 residues. Germline CDR1 and CDR2: MNHEY and SVGAGI. V dropped 5 bases and J dropped 4; count of bases not matched to a gene: 5. The CDR3 protein is CASSRDRANQPQHF. DNA for the CDR3: TGTGCCAGCAGTCGCGACAGGGCTAATCAGCCCCAGCATTTT.

V gene TRBV7-9 combines with J gene TRBJ1-1; 7 positions match TRBD1. V shed 5 bases, J shed 5 bases, and the junction held 8 bases outside the gene matches. The CDR3 is made up of 14 amino acids. Germline CDR1 reads SEHNR; CDR2 reads FQNEAQ (reference sequence). The CDR3 sequence is CASSEDREVTEAFF. As DNA, the CDR3 is TGTGCCAGCAGCGAAGACAGGGAAGTAACTGAAGCTTTCTTT. The variable domain in full, completed from reference TRBV7-9 and TRBJ1-1, reads DTGVSQNPRHKITKRGQNVTFRCDPISEHNRLYWYRQTLGQGPEFLTYFQNEAQLEKSRLLSDRFSAERPKGSFSTLEIQRTEQGDSAMYLCASSEDREVTEAFFGQGTRLTVV.

The V and J genes are TRBV4-1 and TRBJ2-7; D remains ambiguous. CDR1 is MGHRA, CDR2 YSYEKL, per germline. CDR3 length equals 13 residues. Between the trimmed V and J ends, which lost 0 bases and 3 bases, there was a span of 6 bases. Written as DNA, the CDR3 is TGCGCCAGCAGCCAAGAACGGAACTACGAGCAGTACTTC. It translates to CASSQERNYEQYF.

The rearrangement joins TRBV6-5 to TRBJ1-4; D gene unclear. The germline V gene has CDR1 MNHEY and CDR2 SVGAGI. The CDR3 runs to 15 residues. V was trimmed by 7 bases and J by 1 base, leaving 13 bases between them. The chain's CDR3 is CASNLLPRTNEKLFF. The CDR3 nucleotides are TGTGCCAGCAACCTACTACCGAGAACTAATGAAAAACTGTTTTTT.

The V gene is TRBV18, the J gene TRBJ2-5, with unresolved D. Trimming stripped 3 bases from V and 2 bases from J, with 7 bases between. The CDR3 consists of 13 residues. Germline V CDR1 and CDR2: KGHSH, LQKENI. The CDR3 loop is CASSPAVQETQYF. CDR3 coding DNA: TGTGCCAGCTCACCTGCAGTGCAAGAGACCCAGTACTTC. Filled out from reference TRBV18 and TRBJ2-5, the complete variable domain reads NAGVMQNPRHLVRRRGQEARLRCSPMKGHSHVYWYRQLPEEGLKFMVYLQKENIIDESGMPKERFSAEFPKEGPSILRIQQVVRGDSAAYFCASSPAVQETQYFGPGTRLLVL.

The chain recombines TRBV7-9 with TRBJ1-2, with D possibly TRBD1 on 6 matching bases. The V gene lost 5 bases and the J gene lost 10 bases, with 14 bases spanning the gap. This CDR3 is built from 12 residues. Germline CDR1 reads SEHNR; CDR2 reads FQNEAQ (reference sequence). The CDR3 nucleotides are TGTGCCAGCAGCAATCCCGGACAGCTCTACACCTTC. This codes for CASSNPGQLYTF.

The chain combines TRBV5-1 with TRBJ1-4; D is unresolved. Trimming left V 4 bases short and J 4 bases short, with 14 bases between. This CDR3 has 15 amino acids. Germline V gives CDR1 SGHRS, CDR2 YFSETQ. CDR3 protein: CASSPGPGLNEKLFF. CDR3 nucleotide sequence: TGCGCCAGCAGCCCTGGACCCGGTCTTAATGAAAAACTGTTTTTT. The full variable domain, with the rest looked up from reference TRBV5-1 and TRBJ1-4, is KAGVTQTPRYLIKTRGQQVTLSCSPISGHRSVSWYQQTPGQGLQFLFEYFSETQRNKGNFPGRFSGRQFSNSRSEMNVSTLELGDSALYLCASSPGPGLNEKLFFGSGTQLSVL.

The chain employs TRBV2 and TRBJ2-7; D gene ambiguous. Germline-derived CDR1 and CDR2 are SNHLY and FYNNEI. The CDR3 is 15 amino acids. V was clipped by 3 bases and J by 1 base, with 13 bases between them. The CDR3 sequence is CASSDRFEQSYEQYF. The CDR3 nucleotides read TGTGCCAGCAGTGACAGGTTTGAACAATCCTACGAGCAGTACTTC.

V usage is TRBV11-2 and J usage is TRBJ2-3; tentatively, D is TRBD2 (6 bases). The CDR3 runs to 15 residues. V lost 6 bases and J lost 3, with 16 bases in between. CDR1 is SGHAT, CDR2 FQNNGV, per germline. The DNA for the CDR3 is TGTGCCAGCAGGAGAGCCGGGGGAAGAACAGATACGCAGTATTTT. It translates to CASRRAGGRTDTQYF.

This clone has only one observation. The chain uses TRBV12-3 or TRBV12-4 and TRBJ1-4; D not resolved. Trimming took off 3 bases at V and 7 bases at J, with 9 bases between the two ends. There are 13 residues in the CDR3. This CDR3 is CASSFVLAEKLFF. In nucleotides, the CDR3 is TGTGCCAGCAGTTTTGTGTTGGCTGAAAAACTGTTTTTT.

The chain has TRBV7-8 and TRBJ2-7; 8 bases fit TRBD2. V shed 0 bases, J shed 3 bases, and the junction held 7 bases outside the gene matches. The CDR3 runs to 16 residues. Germline-derived CDR1 and CDR2 are SGHVS and FQNEAQ. The CDR3 region has the DNA TGTGCCAGCAGCTTAGCGCTGGCGGGGGGCCGCTACGAGCAGTACTTC. As protein: CASSLALAGGRYEQYF. The whole variable domain, filled in from reference TRBV7-8 and TRBJ2-7, reads GAGVSQSPRYKVAKRGQDVALRCDPISGHVSLFWYQQALGQGPEFLTYFQNEAQLDKSGLPSDRFFAERPEGSVSTLKIQRTQQEDSAVYLCASSLALAGGRYEQYFGPGTRLTVT.